This is a list of T cell receptor beta chains from one sample in a study of identical twins. TCRdb used MiXCR to reprocess the 5' RACE reads, holding one entry per CDR3 protein. The sample has over 200,000 distinct CDR3 sequences, 6.5% seen once. The same data also went into a second study, on T cells expressing NK-cell markers.

The material sequenced was CD8+ T cells sorted from blood. These receptors all stem from a woman between 18 and 29 years old in good health. CDR3s include the opening cysteine and the closing phenylalanine or tryptophan. The D gene is left open where the match is weak. The size field is filled for only some rows; it gives once, few, many or a size class.

abundance,d_gene,j_gene,v_gene,CDR3aa,CDR3nt
many,.,TRBJ1-1,TRBV29-1,CSVFSQGKAFF,TGCAGCGTTTTTAGCCAGGGCAAAGCTTTCTTT
few,.,TRBJ2-1,TRBV30,CAWTDSYNEQFF,TGTGCCTGGACTGACAGTTACAATGAGCAGTTCTTC
.,TRBD1,TRBJ1-1,TRBV29-1,CSAAGGEDTEAFF,TGCAGCGCAGCAGGGGGCGAGGACACTGAAGCTTTCTTT
many,TRBD2,TRBJ2-1,TRBV6-5,CASSYPTSGGPNYNEQFF,TGTGCCAGCAGTTACCCGACTAGCGGGGGTCCCAACTACAATGAGCAGTTCTTC
many,TRBD2,TRBJ2-1,TRBV6-1,CASSTLAGSNNEQFF,TGTGCCAGCAGTACCCTAGCGGGATCAAACAATGAGCAGTTCTTC
many,.,TRBJ1-1,TRBV27,CASSQGQPYTEAFF,TGTGCCAGCAGTCAAGGACAGCCTTACACTGAAGCTTTCTTT
.,.,TRBJ2-1,TRBV19,CARGPGSHSEQFF,TGTGCCAGGGGCCCCGGGAGCCACAGTGAGCAGTTCTTC
.,.,TRBJ2-1,TRBV5-1,CASSLVDWNPEQFF,TGCGCCAGCAGCTTGGTCGACTGGAACCCTGAGCAGTTCTTC
.,TRBD1,TRBJ1-2,TRBV10-3,CAISTDRVDGYTF,TGTGCCATCAGCACGGACAGGGTCGATGGCTACACCTTC
few,.,TRBJ1-2,TRBV29-1,CSAQTDGIYGYTF,TGCAGCGCCCAGACCGACGGAATCTATGGCTACACCTTC
few,TRBD2,TRBJ2-3,TRBV12-3/TRBV12-4,CASSSTPSGTSTDTQYF,TGTGCCAGCAGTTCCACCCCCAGCGGGACTAGCACAGATACGCAGTATTTT
.,.,TRBJ2-5,TRBV13,CASSEQGYQETQYF,TGTGCCAGCAGCGAACAGGGTTATCAAGAGACCCAGTACTTC
many,.,TRBJ2-7,TRBV7-9,CASSPTGAGTHYEQYF,TGTGCCAGCAGCCCAACTGGGGCCGGGACTCACTACGAGCAGTACTTC
.,.,TRBJ2-3,TRBV12-3/TRBV12-4,CASRSIKGPGADTQYF,TGTGCCAGCAGATCAATTAAAGGCCCCGGGGCAGATACGCAGTATTTT
.,.,TRBJ2-1,TRBV7-9,CASSSSDAGYNEQFF,.
many,.,TRBJ1-1,TRBV5-5,CASSRTGNTEAFF,TGTGCCAGCAGTCGTACAGGTAACACTGAAGCTTTCTTT
.,.,TRBJ2-7,TRBV7-6,CASSLSPGWREQYF,TGTGCCAGCAGCTTATCCCCAGGGTGGCGCGAGCAGTACTTC
.,.,TRBJ1-1,TRBV7-9,CASRSGAVDTEAFF,TGTGCCAGCAGATCGGGGGCGGTCGACACTGAAGCTTTCTTT
few,.,TRBJ1-4,TRBV7-9,CASSLVGGGEKLFF,TGTGCCAGCAGCTTAGTTGGTGGAGGGGAAAAACTGTTTTTT
.,TRBD2,TRBJ2-5,TRBV19,CATSLTGGLQTQYF,TGTGCCACCTCGTTGACGGGAGGTCTCCAGACCCAGTACTTC
.,.,TRBJ2-3,TRBV9,CASSVPTDTQYF,TGTGCCAGCAGCGTACCGACAGATACGCAGTATTTT
.,.,TRBJ2-7,TRBV11-2,CASRPLGGGYEQYF,TGTGCCAGCAGGCCGCTTGGCGGCGGCTACGAGCAGTACTTC
few,.,TRBJ2-3,TRBV6-5,CASSYSIGPADTQYF,TGTGCCAGCAGTTACTCGATAGGACCGGCAGATACGCAGTATTTT